This entry lists 28 T cell receptor beta chains sequenced from one sample in a study of response to subunit inactivated influenza vaccine. TCRdb recomputed calls from the RT-PCR reads with MiXCR, one row per CDR3 protein. Seen here are around 170,000 distinct CDR3 sequences, about 10% observed once, and the top ten hold approximately 35%. The sample here was CD8+ T cells sorted from PBMCs, taken less than 30 months after vaccination. All receptors derive from a man aged 50-75 years who received an inactivated influenza vaccine.

This clonotype was recorded a few times. This sequence joins TRBV27 and TRBJ2-2; 7 bases agree with TRBD1. CDR3 length: 15 amino acids. V shed 9 bases, J shed 2 bases, and the junction held 9 bases outside the gene matches. CDR1 MNHEY and CDR2 SMNVEV come from the germline V gene (reference sequence). The CDR3: CASGETGYNTGELFF. DNA for the CDR3: TGTGCCAGTGGGGAGACAGGGTACAACACCGGGGAGCTGTTTTTT.

The CDR3 coding sequence is TGTGCCAGCAGTTCTTACCTCCAAGAGACCCAGTACTTC. Protein: CASSSYLQETQYF. The chain combines TRBV27 with TRBJ2-5; D not certain. The CDR3 loop spans 13 amino acids. CDR1 and CDR2 (germline): MNHEY, SMNVEV (reference sequence). V gave up 4 bases and J gave up 1 base, with 7 bases separating them.

The chain links TRBV5-6 to TRBJ2-2, with 7 bases lining up with TRBD1. V gave up 3 bases and J gave up 6 bases; unmatched junction bases: 11. This CDR3 is 16 amino acids long. CDR1 is SGHDT, CDR2 YYEEEE, per germline. Here the CDR3 reads CASSSTGTSSAGELFF. DNA of the CDR3: TGTGCCAGCAGCTCGACAGGGACGTCGTCTGCCGGGGAGCTGTTTTTT.

This chain connects TRBV11-2 to TRBJ2-7; no clear D. Trimming left V 3 bases short and J 4 bases short, with 10 bases between. Looked up from germline, CDR1 is SGHAT and CDR2 is FQNNGV. The length of the CDR3 is 13 residues. CDR3 nucleotide sequence: TGTGCCAGCAGCTTTGAGCAAGGGTACGAGCAGTACTTC. This sequence encodes CASSFEQGYEQYF.

V and J are TRBV10-3 and TRBJ1-2; D remains unclear. Germline CDR1 is ENHRY and CDR2 is SYGVKD. The CDR3 runs 14 residues. Trimming left V 0 bases short and J 3 bases short, with 8 bases between. The CDR3 region has the DNA TGTGCCATCAGTGAGTCGATAGAAGACTATGGCTACACCTTC. Protein sequence: CAISESIEDYGYTF.

The chain has TRBV7-8 and TRBJ2-3; D is perhaps TRBD1 or TRBD2 (5 bases each). Per the germline V gene, CDR1 is SGHVS and CDR2 is FQNEAQ. The CDR3 extends over 16 amino acids. The V end was cut by 5 bases, the J end by 5 bases, with 20 bases between. CDR3 bases: TGTGCCAGCAGCCCCGAGGGTCAGGGAGTGGTAGATACGCAGTATTTT. Translation gives CASSPEGQGVVDTQYF.

This clonotype came up a few times. The chain has TRBV5-1 and TRBJ2-7; 9 positions match TRBD1. The CDR3 length is 15 residues. The V segment lost 0 bases and the J segment 3 bases; nucleotides outside the gene matches: 4. Per germline, CDR1 SGHRS and CDR2 YFSETQ. In nucleotides, the CDR3 is TGCGCCAGCAGCTTGGATGGGACAGGGTTCTACGAGCAGTACTTC. This encodes CASSLDGTGFYEQYF.

This clonotype came up many times. The rearrangement links TRBV20-1 to TRBJ2-7; perhaps TRBD2 as D (5 bases). Germline V gene sequence: CDR1 DFQATT, CDR2 SNEGSKA (reference sequence). Deletions cut 0 bases from V and 5 bases from J, with 8 bases between. This CDR3 has 12 residues. This CDR3 reads CSAREGLNEQYF. Written as DNA, the CDR3 is TGCAGTGCTAGAGAAGGACTGAACGAGCAGTACTTC.

V gene TRBV6-2 or TRBV6-3 combines with J gene TRBJ2-7; 8 bases match TRBD1. Looked up from germline, CDR1 is MNHEY and CDR2 is SVGEGT. The CDR3 is made up of 15 amino acids. The ends lost 7 bases at V and 0 bases at J; junction bases unmatched: 8. CDR3 sequence (DNA): TGTGCCAGCACCTACCGGACAGGGAGCTCCTACGAGCAGTACTTC. This encodes CASTYRTGSSYEQYF.

This clonotype was counted only a few times. V and J are TRBV9 and TRBJ2-7; 10 nucleotides agree with TRBD2. Germline CDR1 SGDLS, CDR2 YYNGEE. The CDR3 totals 16 residues. With 3 bases clipped from V and 2 bases from J, the junction kept 8 bases outside the gene matches. CDR3 residues: CASSETSGSGTYEQYF. As DNA, the CDR3 is TGTGCCAGCAGCGAGACTAGCGGGTCAGGAACCTACGAGCAGTACTTC.

This clonotype was recorded a few times. V and J are TRBV15 and TRBJ1-1, with a possible D match to TRBD1 (6 bases). Germline V CDR1 and CDR2: LNHNV, YYDKDF (reference sequence). V was pared by 2 bases and J by 8 bases, with 9 bases between. The CDR3 contains 12 residues. CDR3 sequence: CATSRLQGEAFF. The CDR3 DNA follows: TGTGCCACCAGCAGATTACAGGGCGAAGCTTTCTTT.

This clonotype was counted a few times. This chain uses TRBV4-3 with TRBJ2-7, with D perhaps TRBD2 (5 bases). The ends were cut back, 2 bases at V and 0 bases at J, with 8 bases in the middle. Looked up from germline, CDR1 is LGHNA and CDR2 is YSLEER. The CDR3 totals 14 residues. CDR3 nucleotides: TGCGCCAGCAGCCAAATAACTAGCTCCTACGAGCAGTACTTC. This encodes CASSQITSSYEQYF.

This clonotype was seen a handful of times. This chain uses TRBV15 with TRBJ2-3; TRBD1 is a possible D gene (6 bases). CDR1 LNHNV and CDR2 YYDKDF come from the germline V gene (reference sequence). CDR3 length equals 16 residues. Trimming shortened V by 1 base and J by 0 bases, and 11 bases separated the two germline ends. The CDR3 loop reads CATSRAGHGSTDTQYF. CDR3 DNA sequence: TGTGCCACCAGCAGAGCGGGACACGGGAGCACAGATACGCAGTATTTT.

With respect to this clonotype: It may be a read error: a sequence one base away is much more abundant. V gene TRBV6-1 combines with J gene TRBJ2-1; D is unclear. The CDR3 sequence is 17 residues long. The V end was cut by 2 bases, the J end by 0 bases, with 14 bases between. CDR1 and CDR2 from the germline V gene are MNHNS and SASEGT. In nucleotides, the CDR3 is TGTGCCAGCAGTGAATCTCCATGCCATCGCTCCTACAATGAGCAGTTCTTC. Amino acid sequence: CASSESPCHRSYNEQFF.

J is TRBJ1-5 and V is TRBV12-3 or TRBV12-4; TRBD1 might be the D (5 bases). CDR3 length: 15 residues. With 6 bases removed from V and 4 bases from J, the gap between germline ends came to 16 bases. As DNA, the CDR3 is TGTGCCAGCAGCTCCATCGGGGACGGTAATCAGCCCCAGCATTTT. It codes for CASSSIGDGNQPQHF.

The sample holds a few counts of this clonotype. J is TRBJ1-5 and V is TRBV4-1; 9 bases align to TRBD1. From germline, CDR1 is MGHRA and CDR2 YSYEKL. Losses at the gene ends were 5 bases for V and 1 base for J; bases not matched to a gene: 9. The CDR3 has 17 residues. CDR3 region: CASSSSPGTGSNQPQHF. CDR3 DNA sequence: TGCGCCAGCAGCTCTAGTCCCGGGACAGGGAGCAATCAGCCCCAGCATTTT.

Only a few counts were recorded for this clonotype. The V and J genes are TRBV7-9 and TRBJ1-2; no clear D. The CDR3 covers 13 residues. Germline CDR1 SEHNR, CDR2 FQNEAQ (reference sequence). V was cut by 1 base and J by 2 bases, with 5 bases left in between. CDR3 nucleotides: TGTGCCAGCAGCTTAGACGGGAACTATGGCTACACCTTC. Translated, it gives CASSLDGNYGYTF.

This clonotype was counted many times. DNA for the CDR3: TGCAGCGTTGAACGACTAGCGGGAGAAGAGACCCAGTACTTC. It specifies CSVERLAGEETQYF. The V call is TRBV29-1, the J call TRBJ2-5; TRBD2 matches at 12 bases. Germline V gene data show CDR1 as SQVTM and CDR2 as ANQGSEA. The CDR3 is made up of 14 amino acids. V trimming: 2 bases; J trimming: 3 bases; junction bases outside the gene matches: 1.

This clonotype was counted between two and nine times. The chain has TRBV12-3 or TRBV12-4 and TRBJ1-1; no clear D gene. V shed 5 bases and J shed 7 bases, with 11 bases lying between them. The CDR3 is 12 amino acids. CDR3 loop: CASSIGLYEAFF. The CDR3 region has the DNA TGTGCCAGCAGTATTGGGCTTTATGAAGCTTTCTTT.

This clonotype was counted ten times or more. V and J are TRBV12-3 or TRBV12-4 and TRBJ1-4; D unresolved. This CDR3 is 12 amino acids long. Trimming left V 1 base short and J 7 bases short, with 4 bases between. The DNA for the CDR3 is TGTGCCAGCAGTTTAGGTTTTGAAAAACTGTTTTTT. Its protein is CASSLGFEKLFF.

The rearrangement joins TRBV6-1 to TRBJ2-1; D unclear. The CDR3 loop spans 16 amino acids. V lost 2 bases, J lost 7 bases, and 18 bases lay in between. Per the germline V gene, CDR1 is MNHNS and CDR2 is SASEGT. The CDR3 protein is CASSELSLDIGNEQFF. Written as DNA, the CDR3 is TGTGCCAGCAGTGAACTTAGCTTAGACATAGGTAATGAGCAGTTCTTC.

This clonotype occurred a few times. The V and J genes are TRBV7-9 and TRBJ2-7; 8 nucleotides align to TRBD2. Germline lookup yields CDR1 SEHNR and CDR2 FQNEAQ (reference sequence). The CDR3 spans 14 residues. Germline trimming cut 2 bases from V and 6 bases from J; bases unmatched to any gene: 6. In DNA, the CDR3 is TGTGCCAGCAGCTTAATAGCGGGATCAGGCGAGCAGTACTTC. Protein sequence: CASSLIAGSGEQYF.

The table lists this clonotype with a few counts. The CDR3 protein is CASEDRYQETQYF. The CDR3 nucleotides are TGTGCCAGCGAAGACAGGTACCAAGAGACCCAGTACTTC. V is TRBV12-3 or TRBV12-4 and J is TRBJ2-5; D may be TRBD1 (6 bases). V lost 8 bases, J lost 0 bases, and 10 bases lay in between. The CDR3 covers 13 residues.

The gene calls are TRBV12-5 and TRBJ2-5, with 8 bases lining up with TRBD1. The J segment lost 1 base and the V segment lost 6 bases, leaving 7 bases of the junction unmatched. Per the germline V gene, CDR1 is LGHNT and CDR2 is FRNRAP. CDR3 length: 15 residues. CDR3 loop: CASGITTGGQETQYF. CDR3 nucleotides: TGTGCTAGTGGGATAACAACAGGGGGCCAAGAGACCCAGTACTTC.

This clonotype was observed a few times. This chain's CDR3 is CSATLGGSSDTQYF. The CDR3 nucleotides are TGCAGTGCTACACTCGGCGGGAGCTCAGATACGCAGTATTTT. The genes are TRBV20-1 and TRBJ2-3, with 7 bases fitting TRBD2. After removal of 4 bases from V and 4 bases from J, the junction contained 8 bases not matched to a gene. The V gene's germline CDR1 is DFQATT and CDR2 SNEGSKA (reference sequence). CDR3 length: 14 residues.

This clonotype was seen ten or more times. This chain joins TRBV11-2 and TRBJ2-5; the D is unclear. The CDR3 consists of 15 residues. Trimming cost V 0 bases and J 1 base, with 9 bases left between them. The germline V gene has CDR1 SGHAT and CDR2 FQNNGV. CDR3 in amino acids: CASSLETVRQETQYF. Written as DNA, the CDR3 is TGTGCCAGCAGCTTAGAGACGGTCCGCCAAGAGACCCAGTACTTC.

A note on this clonotype: Possible read error: a much larger clone is one base away. The chain combines TRBV4-1 with TRBJ2-4, with D perhaps being TRBD1 or TRBD2 (6 bases each). Germline CDR1 is MGHRA and CDR2 is YSYEKL. V lost 4 bases and J lost 3, with 16 bases in between. The CDR3 extends over 16 amino acids. CDR3 amino acids: CASSPGGKGGKNIQYF. CDR3 nucleotides: TGCGCCAGCAGCCCCGGGGGCAAGGGGGGCAAAAACATTCAGTACTTC.

The chain uses TRBV6-2 or TRBV6-3 and TRBJ2-7, with 10 bases that match TRBD2. The CDR3 consists of 14 residues. V lost 8 bases and J lost 6; bases outside the gene matches: 10. Germline loops: CDR1 MNHEY, CDR2 SVGEGT. Written as DNA, the CDR3 is TGTGCCAGCGGAATAGCGGGGGGCAAGACCGAGCAGTACTTC. The encoded protein is CASGIAGGKTEQYF.